Listed here are 21 T cell receptor beta chains from one sample, sequenced in a study of T cell responses to AZD1222 COVID-19 vaccine. Profiling relied on immunoSEQ multiplex PCR, and the TCRdb table lists in-frame clones only, not all of them. The sample gives about 92,000 clones, 85% to 90% of which show up once; roughly 10% is in the top ten. This sample comprised peripheral blood, obtained on day 0 of AZD1222 vaccination. The receptor source for this set is an adult in good health.

The chain combines TRBV29-1 with TRBJ1-2, with a weak D call TRBD1 (5 bases). The V end was cut by 2 bases, the J end by 0 bases, with 16 bases between. The germline gives CDR1 SQVTM, CDR2 ANQGSEA. This CDR3 has 16 amino acids. The CDR3 DNA follows: TGCAGCGTTGAAAAGGGGCAGGGACTCGCTAACTATGGCTACACCTTC. Translated, it gives CSVEKGQGLANYGYTF.

J is TRBJ1-4 and V is TRBV11-2; no clear D. V dropped 5 bases and J dropped 4 bases, with 11 bases sitting between them. Germline-derived CDR1 and CDR2 are SGHAT and FQNNGV. The CDR3 covers 14 residues. DNA for the CDR3: TGTGCCAGCAGCCTTAGCGCCCTTAATGAAAAACTGTTTTTT. It yields the protein CASSLSALNEKLFF.

The chain carries TRBV5-5 and TRBJ1-1; weak D call: TRBD1 (6 bases). V dropped 4 bases and J dropped 1 base, with 11 bases sitting between them. This CDR3 spans 14 amino acids. From germline, CDR1 is SGHKS and CDR2 YYEKEE (reference sequence). As DNA, the CDR3 is TGTGCCAGCAGCGCTCGGGGGGCGAACACTGAAGCTTTCTTT. Translated, it gives CASSARGANTEAFF.

The CDR3 DNA reads TGTGCCAGCAGCCACACGATGGGAGCGGGGGGCACAGATACGCAGTATTTT. Amino acid sequence: CASSHTMGAGGTDTQYF. This chain links TRBV5-4 with TRBJ2-3; TRBD2 aligns across 8 bases. Unmatched junction bases numbered 11, after V lost 4 bases and J lost 1 base. In germline, CDR1 is SGHNT, CDR2 YYREEE (reference sequence). The CDR3 loop spans 17 amino acids.

The CDR3 here is CASSLHGTGDYGYTF. In DNA, the CDR3 is TGTGCCAGCAGTCTTCACGGGACGGGCGATTATGGCTACACCTTC. This rearrangement joins TRBV6-5 to TRBJ1-2; D perhaps matches TRBD1 (5 bases). The CDR3 consists of 15 residues. Germline CDR1 is MNHEY and CDR2 is SVGAGI. Between the trimmed V and J ends, which lost 5 bases and 5 bases, there was a span of 18 bases.

The chain employs TRBV5-4 and TRBJ1-2; D ambiguous. In germline, CDR1 is SGHNT, CDR2 YYREEE (reference sequence). This CDR3 has 14 residues. V dropped 4 bases and J dropped 8 bases, with 18 bases sitting between them. The CDR3 reads CASSPRTEGYGYTF. CDR3 nucleotide sequence: TGTGCCAGCAGCCCGCGGACGGAGGGCTACGGCTACACCTTC.

This chain connects TRBV14 to TRBJ1-4; 8 bases are a match to TRBD1. Germline-derived CDR1 and CDR2 are SGHDN and FVKESK. V dropped 1 base and J dropped 8; count of bases not matched to a gene: 3. This CDR3 has 14 residues. CDR3: CASSQGQGTEKLFF. In nucleotides, the CDR3 is TGTGCCAGCAGCCAAGGACAGGGGACGGAAAAACTGTTTTTT. The complete variable domain, with remaining parts taken from reference TRBV14 and TRBJ1-4, reads EAGVTQFPSHSVIEKGQTVTLRCDPISGHDNLYWYRRVMGKEIKFLLHFVKESKQDESGMPNNRFLAERTGGTYSTLKVQPAELEDSGVYFCASSQGQGTEKLFFGSGTQLSVL.

The chain links TRBV2 to TRBJ1-4, with 7 bases matching TRBD1. The CDR3 is 15 amino acids. The J segment lost 8 bases and the V segment lost 1 base, leaving 7 bases of the junction unmatched. Looked up from germline, CDR1 is SNHLY and CDR2 is FYNNEI. The CDR3 region has the DNA TGTGCCAGCAGTGAAGGGTACAGGGGCGGGGAAAAACTGTTTTTT. Amino acid sequence: CASSEGYRGGEKLFF.

The V and J genes are TRBV4-2 and TRBJ1-1; D unclear. CDR1 LGHNA and CDR2 YNFKEQ come from the germline V gene. Between the trimmed V and J ends, which lost 1 base and 5 bases, there was a span of 8 bases. The CDR3 spans 13 residues. CDR3 in DNA: TGTGCCAGCAGCCAAGCCAGAGTGACTGAAGCTTTCTTT. Encoded protein: CASSQARVTEAFF.

A few counts support this clone. The junction differs from germline at one of its ends, possibly a read error. The chain couples TRBV2 to TRBJ2-2, with D tentatively TRBD2 (5 bases). CDR1 SNHLY and CDR2 FYNNEI come from the germline V gene. This CDR3 contains 15 residues. The CDR3, as DNA: TGTGCCACCAGTGGACTGGGGAAACGTCCCGGGGAGCTGTTTTTT. Translated: CATSGLGKRPGELFF.

In its sample, this clone was seen many times. The sample holds other DNA sequences that translate to the same CDR3. The V call is TRBV19, the J call TRBJ1-5, with a weak D call TRBD1 (6 bases). V gave up 6 bases and J gave up 5 bases, with 8 bases separating them. The CDR3 sequence is 12 residues long. The germline CDR1 and CDR2 sequences are LNHDA and SQIVND (reference sequence). The CDR3 loop reads CASRDRDQPQHF. The CDR3 bases are TGTGCCAGTAGGGACAGAGATCAGCCCCAGCATTTT.

The V gene is TRBV19, the J gene TRBJ2-7, with 8 positions matching TRBD2. This CDR3 comprises 15 residues. In germline, CDR1 is LNHDA, CDR2 SQIVND (reference sequence). After removal of 2 bases from V and 1 base from J, the junction contained 4 bases not matched to a gene. The chain's CDR3 is CASSIPGGSSYEQYF. The CDR3 bases are TGTGCCAGTAGTATACCGGGAGGGTCGTCCTACGAGCAGTACTTC.

The chain joins TRBV6-2 or TRBV6-3 to TRBJ2-3; 7 bases line up with TRBD2. The V gene's germline CDR1 is MNHEY and CDR2 SVGEGT. The CDR3 has 14 residues. The V segment lost 5 bases and the J segment 1 base; nucleotides outside the gene matches: 3. The CDR3 loop reads CASSPAGGTDTQYF. In DNA, the CDR3 is TGTGCCAGCAGTCCGGCGGGAGGCACAGATACGCAGTATTTT.

The J gene is TRBJ2-4, the V gene TRBV19; D might be TRBD1 or TRBD2, each matching 5 bases. Trimming stripped 5 bases from V and 7 bases from J, with 15 bases between. This CDR3 is 14 amino acids long. CDR1 is LNHDA, CDR2 SQIVND, per germline (reference sequence). The CDR3 sequence is CASSVARESNIQYF. CDR3 DNA sequence: TGTGCCAGTAGTGTTGCCAGGGAGTCGAACATTCAGTACTTC.

This clone was found once. The rearrangement links TRBV4-2 to TRBJ2-7; D remains ambiguous. The CDR3 loop spans 12 amino acids. Germline CDR1 reads LGHNA; CDR2 reads YNFKEQ. Deletions cut 0 bases from V and 7 bases from J, with 7 bases between. The CDR3 spells CASSQDMREQYF. Written as DNA, the CDR3 is TGTGCCAGCAGCCAAGATATGCGAGAGCAGTACTTC.

A single count supports this clone. V gene TRBV30 combines with J gene TRBJ2-7; D perhaps matches TRBD1 (5 bases). The V and J ends lost 1 base and 6 bases respectively, with 16 bases between them. The V gene's germline CDR1 is GTSNPN and CDR2 SVGIG (reference sequence). The CDR3 has 14 residues. CDR3 bases: TGTGCCTGGAGTGCCCGACAGCAAGCGAGCGAGCAGTACTTC. This translates into CAWSARQQASEQYF.

The CDR3 DNA reads TGTGCCAGCTCACCGGCAGGGAACTACGAGCAGTACTTC. Residues: CASSPAGNYEQYF. The V gene is TRBV18, the J gene TRBJ2-7, with D possibly TRBD1 on 5 matching bases. CDR3 length: 13 amino acids. Germline V CDR1 and CDR2: KGHSH, LQKENI. Deletions cut 3 bases from V and 3 bases from J, with 9 bases between.

The J gene is TRBJ2-5, the V gene TRBV27, with TRBD2 matching 7 bases. The V gene end was trimmed by 6 bases and the J gene end by 2 bases; junction bases not matched to a gene: 6. Per the germline V gene, CDR1 is MNHEY and CDR2 is SMNVEV (reference sequence). The CDR3 consists of 14 residues. This CDR3 is CASSRWGGQETQYF. For the CDR3, the DNA is TGTGCCAGCAGCAGGTGGGGGGGTCAAGAGACCCAGTACTTC.

This chain uses TRBV18 with TRBJ1-2; D uncertain. This CDR3 comprises 14 residues. V was trimmed by 0 bases and J by 4 bases, leaving 9 bases between them. CDR1 is KGHSH and CDR2 is LQKENI in the germline V gene. The CDR3 DNA reads TGTGCCAGCTCACCACCGGGCCCTCCCTATGGCTACACCTTC. The encoded protein is CASSPPGPPYGYTF.

The rearrangement uses TRBV19 and TRBJ1-5; D is unresolved. Trimming removed 5 bases at V and 3 bases at J, with 20 bases between. Germline V CDR1 and CDR2: LNHDA, SQIVND (reference sequence). The CDR3 runs to 17 residues. The CDR3 bases are TGTGCCAGTAGTTCCCTACCCTCAAGGGAGCTCAATCAGCCCCAGCATTTT. It is translated as CASSSLPSRELNQPQHF.

This clone was observed once. The gene calls are TRBV6-5 and TRBJ1-4; weak D call: TRBD1 (6 bases). V was trimmed by 6 bases and J by 3 bases, leaving 14 bases between them. The CDR3 runs 15 residues. CDR1 MNHEY and CDR2 SVGAGI come from the germline V gene. In nucleotides, the CDR3 is TGTGCCAGCAGCCGGGACATTTTAGCTAATGAAAAACTGTTTTTT. Translation: CASSRDILANEKLFF.